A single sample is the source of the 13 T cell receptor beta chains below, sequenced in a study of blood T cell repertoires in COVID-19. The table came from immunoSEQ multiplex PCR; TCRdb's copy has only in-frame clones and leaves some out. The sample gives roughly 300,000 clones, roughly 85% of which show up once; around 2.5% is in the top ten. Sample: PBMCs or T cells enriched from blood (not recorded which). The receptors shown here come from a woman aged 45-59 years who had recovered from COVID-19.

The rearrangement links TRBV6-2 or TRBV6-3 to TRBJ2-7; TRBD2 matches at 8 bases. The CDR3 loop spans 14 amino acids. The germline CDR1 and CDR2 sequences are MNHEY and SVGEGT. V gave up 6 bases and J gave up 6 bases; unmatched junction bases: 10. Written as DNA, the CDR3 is TGTGCCAGCAGCCGGCCGGGACTAGAATCCGAGCAGTACTTC. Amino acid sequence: CASSRPGLESEQYF.

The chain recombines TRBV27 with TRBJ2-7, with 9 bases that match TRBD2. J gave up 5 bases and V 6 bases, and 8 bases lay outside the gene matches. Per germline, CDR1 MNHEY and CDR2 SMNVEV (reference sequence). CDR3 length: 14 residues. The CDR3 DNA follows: TGTGCCAGCAGCATAGCGGGGGCCGCCCACGAGCAGTACTTC. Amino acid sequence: CASSIAGAAHEQYF.

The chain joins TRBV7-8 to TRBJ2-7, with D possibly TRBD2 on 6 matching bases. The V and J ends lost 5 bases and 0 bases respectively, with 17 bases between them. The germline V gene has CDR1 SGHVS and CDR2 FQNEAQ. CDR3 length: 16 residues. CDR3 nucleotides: TGTGCCAGCAGCCGTTCCGGCGGGGCAACCTCCTACGAGCAGTACTTC. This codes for CASSRSGGATSYEQYF. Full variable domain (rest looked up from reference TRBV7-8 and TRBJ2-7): GAGVSQSPRYKVAKRGQDVALRCDPISGHVSLFWYQQALGQGPEFLTYFQNEAQLDKSGLPSDRFFAERPEGSVSTLKIQRTQQEDSAVYLCASSRSGGATSYEQYFGPGTRLTVT.

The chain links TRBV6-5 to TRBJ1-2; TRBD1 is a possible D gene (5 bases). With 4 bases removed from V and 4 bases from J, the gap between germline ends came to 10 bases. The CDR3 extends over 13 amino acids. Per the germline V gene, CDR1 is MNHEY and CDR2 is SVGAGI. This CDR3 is CASSSPRAYGYTF. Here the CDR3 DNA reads TGTGCCAGCAGTTCGCCCAGGGCCTATGGCTACACCTTC.

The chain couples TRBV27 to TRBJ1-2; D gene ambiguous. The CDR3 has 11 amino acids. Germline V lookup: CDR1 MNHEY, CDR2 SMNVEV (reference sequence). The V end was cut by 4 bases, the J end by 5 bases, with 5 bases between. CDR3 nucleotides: TGTGCCAGCAGTTCGGGGTATGGCTACACCTTC. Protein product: CASSSGYGYTF.

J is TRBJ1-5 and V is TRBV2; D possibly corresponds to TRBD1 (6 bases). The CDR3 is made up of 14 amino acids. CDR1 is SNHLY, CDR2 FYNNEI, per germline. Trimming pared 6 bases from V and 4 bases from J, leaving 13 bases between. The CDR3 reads CASRDGTPNQPQHF. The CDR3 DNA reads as TGTGCCAGCAGGGACGGGACACCAAATCAGCCCCAGCATTTT.

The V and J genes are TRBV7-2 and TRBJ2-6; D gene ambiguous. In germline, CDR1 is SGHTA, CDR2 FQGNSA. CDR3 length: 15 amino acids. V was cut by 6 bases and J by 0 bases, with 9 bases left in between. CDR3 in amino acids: CASRPTVSGANVLTF. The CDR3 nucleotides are TGTGCCAGCAGACCTACCGTCTCTGGGGCCAACGTCCTGACTTTC. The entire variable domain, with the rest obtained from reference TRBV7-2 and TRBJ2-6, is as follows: GAGVSQSPSNKVTEKGKDVELRCDPISGHTALYWYRQSLGQGLEFLIYFQGNSAPDKSGLPSDRFSAERTGGSVSTLTIQRTQQEDSAVYLCASRPTVSGANVLTFGAGSRLTVL.

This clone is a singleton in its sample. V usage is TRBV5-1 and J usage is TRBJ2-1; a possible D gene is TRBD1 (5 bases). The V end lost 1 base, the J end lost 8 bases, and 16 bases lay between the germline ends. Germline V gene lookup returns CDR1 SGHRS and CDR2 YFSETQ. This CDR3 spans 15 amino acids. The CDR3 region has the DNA TGCGCCAGCAGCTTGTTTTGGGGCAGGACGGATGAGCAGTTCTTC. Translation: CASSLFWGRTDEQFF.

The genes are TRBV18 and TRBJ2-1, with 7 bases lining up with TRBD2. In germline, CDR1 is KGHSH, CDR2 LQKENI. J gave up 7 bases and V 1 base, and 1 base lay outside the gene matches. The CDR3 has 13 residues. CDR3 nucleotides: TGTGCCAGCTCACCACGGGAGGGAAATGAGCAGTTCTTC. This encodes CASSPREGNEQFF.

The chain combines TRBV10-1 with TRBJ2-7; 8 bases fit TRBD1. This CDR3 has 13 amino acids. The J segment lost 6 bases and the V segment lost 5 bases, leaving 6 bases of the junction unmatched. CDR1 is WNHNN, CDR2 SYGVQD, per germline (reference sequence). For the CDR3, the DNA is TGCGCCAGCAGTAGGACAGGGCAAGGCGAGCAGTACTTC. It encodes CASSRTGQGEQYF.

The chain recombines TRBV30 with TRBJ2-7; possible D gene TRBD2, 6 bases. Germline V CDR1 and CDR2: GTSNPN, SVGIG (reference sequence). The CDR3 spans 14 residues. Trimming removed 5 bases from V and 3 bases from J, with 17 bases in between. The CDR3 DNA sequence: TGTGCCTGGGAAAGGGCCTGGGGGGACTACGAGCAGTACTTC. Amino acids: CAWERAWGDYEQYF.

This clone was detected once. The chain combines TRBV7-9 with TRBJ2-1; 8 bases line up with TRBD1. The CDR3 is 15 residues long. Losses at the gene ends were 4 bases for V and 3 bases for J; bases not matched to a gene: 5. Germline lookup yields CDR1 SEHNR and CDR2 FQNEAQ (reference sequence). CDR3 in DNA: TGTGCCAGCAGCTACGACAGGGGAGACTACAATGAGCAGTTCTTC. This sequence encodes CASSYDRGDYNEQFF.

CDR3 sequence (DNA): TGCAGCGTTAGCAGTGAGACAGGTGAAGCTTTCTTT. It encodes CSVSSETGEAFF. The rearrangement joins TRBV29-1 to TRBJ1-1; possibly TRBD1 for D (6 bases). Germline V lookup: CDR1 SQVTM, CDR2 ANQGSEA. This CDR3 is 12 amino acids long. The V end was cut by 5 bases, the J end by 7 bases, with 14 bases between.